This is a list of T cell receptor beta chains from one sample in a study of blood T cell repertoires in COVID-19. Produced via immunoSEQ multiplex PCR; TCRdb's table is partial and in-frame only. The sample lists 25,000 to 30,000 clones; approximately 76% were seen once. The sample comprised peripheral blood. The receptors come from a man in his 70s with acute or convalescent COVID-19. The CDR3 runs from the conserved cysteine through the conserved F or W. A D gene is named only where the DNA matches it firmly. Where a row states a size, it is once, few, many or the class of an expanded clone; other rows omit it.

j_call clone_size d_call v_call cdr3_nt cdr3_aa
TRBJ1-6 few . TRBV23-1 TGCGCCAGCATGCCGGGGGGAGGGGGCTCCTATAATTCACCCCTCCACTTT CASMPGGGGSYNSPLHF
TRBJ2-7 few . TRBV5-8 TGTGCCAGCAGCTTAAGGCAGGGGTTCTCCTACGAGCAGTACTTC CASSLRQGFSYEQYF
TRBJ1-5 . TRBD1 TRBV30 TGTGCCTGGAGTCGGACAGGGGGCAACAATCAGCCCCAGCATTTT CAWSRTGGNNQPQHF
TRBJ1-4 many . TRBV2 TGTGCCAGCAGTGATGACAGAGGTGAAAAACTGTTTTTT CASSDDRGEKLFF
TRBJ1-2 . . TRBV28 TGTGCCAGCAGTTCCAAGCTAGGGACTGGACCGAACTATGGCTACACCTTC CASSSKLGTGPNYGYTF
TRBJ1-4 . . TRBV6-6 TGTGCCGCGGGGGCCTCAACTAATGAAAAACTGTTTTTT CAAGASTNEKLFF
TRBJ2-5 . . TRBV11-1 TGTGCCAGCAGCTTAGAGGCAGGGAGGGAGACCCAGTACTTC CASSLEAGRETQYF
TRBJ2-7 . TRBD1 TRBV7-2 TGTGCCAGCAGCCGCGGTGGGACAGGCGCCAACGAGCAGTACTTC CASSRGGTGANEQYF
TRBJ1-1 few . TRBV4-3 TGCGCCAGCAGCCAAGAGTGGGGGCGGGAGAGCACTGAAGCTTTCTTT CASSQEWGRESTEAFF
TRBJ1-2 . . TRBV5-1 TGCGCCAGCAGCCCGGGCGGGGGGGAGAACTATGGCTACACCTTC CASSPGGGENYGYTF
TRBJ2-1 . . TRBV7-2 TGTGCCAGCAGCTTAGGTTCCCTCAATGAGCAGTTCTTC CASSLGSLNEQFF
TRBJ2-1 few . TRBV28 TGTGCCAGCAGTTTTCTCGGTAGCAAAGATAAAAATGAGCAGTTCTTC CASSFLGSKDKNEQFF
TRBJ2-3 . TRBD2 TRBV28 TGTGCCAGCAAGGATCGGGAGGGCACAGATACGCAGTATTTT CASKDREGTDTQYF
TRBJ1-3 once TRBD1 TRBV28 TGTGCCAGCGACAGGGGGATTCTTGGAAACACCATATATTTT CASDRGILGNTIYF
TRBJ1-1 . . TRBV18 TGTGCCAGCTCACCGGACAACATGAACACTGAAGCTTTCTTT CASSPDNMNTEAFF
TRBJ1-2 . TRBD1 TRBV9 TGTGCCAGCAGCCCTACAGGGGTATTTGGTGGCTACACCTTC CASSPTGVFGGYTF
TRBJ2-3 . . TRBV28 TGTGCCAGCAGTTCCCCCTCCGTCAGGACAGATACGCAGTATTTT CASSSPSVRTDTQYF
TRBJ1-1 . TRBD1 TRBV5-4 TGTGCCAGCAGCGTATCCGGGACAGGGGGCTCTGAAGCTTTCTTT CASSVSGTGGSEAFF
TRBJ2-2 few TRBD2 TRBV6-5 TGTGCCAGCAGTCCTAGCGGAGCGAACACCGGGGAGCTGTTTTTT CASSPSGANTGELFF
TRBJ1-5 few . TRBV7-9 TGTGCCAGCAGACGAGGGGGAGGGGCTCAGCATTTT CASRRGGGAQHF
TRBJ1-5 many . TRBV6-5 TGTGCCAGCAGTCCGACAAGCGGACCTTATCAGCCCCAGCATTTT CASSPTSGPYQPQHF
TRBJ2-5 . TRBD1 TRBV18 TGTGCCAGCTCACCGGGACAGGAAGAGACCCAGTACTTC CASSPGQEETQYF
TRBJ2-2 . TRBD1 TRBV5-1 TGCGCCAGCAGCTTGCGGGGACAGGGGGCCGGCGGGGAGCTGTTTTTT CASSLRGQGAGGELFF
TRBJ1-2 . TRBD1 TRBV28 TGTGCCAGCAGTCCCCCGATGGGACAGGGGGCGGGTGGCTACACCTTC CASSPPMGQGAGGYTF
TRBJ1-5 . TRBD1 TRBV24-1 TGTGCCACCAGTTTTCAGGGGGCATGGGGCAATCAGCCCCAGCATTTT CATSFQGAWGNQPQHF
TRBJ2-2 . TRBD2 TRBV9 TGTGCCAGCAGCGCAGGACTAGCGGGGAACACCGGGGAGCTGTTTTTT CASSAGLAGNTGELFF
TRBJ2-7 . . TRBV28 TGTGCCAGCAGTGCTACCTCCTACGAGCAGTACTTC CASSATSYEQYF
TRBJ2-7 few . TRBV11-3 TGTGCCAGCAGCTACATGGGGGCTGGCGAGCAGTACTTC CASSYMGAGEQYF
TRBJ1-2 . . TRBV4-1 TGCGCCAGCAGCGCCACAGGGACGGGCGTGAAAGGCTACACCTTC CASSATGTGVKGYTF
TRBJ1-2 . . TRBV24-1 TGTGCCACCAGTGATTCTCCGCGGGGGGAAGGTGGCTACACCTTC CATSDSPRGEGGYTF
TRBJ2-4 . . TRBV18 TGTGCCAGCTCACCAGGGGAGGACATTCAGTACTTC CASSPGEDIQYF
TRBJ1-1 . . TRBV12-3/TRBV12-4 TGTGCCAGCAGTCCCCAGGGGAAGACTGAAGCTTTCTTT CASSPQGKTEAFF
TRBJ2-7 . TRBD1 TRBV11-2 TGTGCCAGCAGCTTAGCAGGGGGCAGCTACGAGCAGTACTTC CASSLAGGSYEQYF
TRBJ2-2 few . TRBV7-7 TGTGCCAGCAGCTTAGCGGGGGGGAACACCGGGGAGCTGTTTTTT CASSLAGGNTGELFF
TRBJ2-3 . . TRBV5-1 TGCGCCAGCAGCTTGCGGGGGGCCGGTGAAGATACGCAGTATTTT CASSLRGAGEDTQYF
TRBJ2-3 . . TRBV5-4 TGTGCCAGCAGCTTGCCAGGAGACGGGGCAGATACGCAGTATTTT CASSLPGDGADTQYF
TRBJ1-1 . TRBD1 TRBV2 TGTGCCAGCAAGGGACAGGGGAGTAACACTGAAGCTTTCTTT CASKGQGSNTEAFF
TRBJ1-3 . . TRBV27 TGTGCCAGCAGTTTTGGGGGCCCTGGAAACACCATATATTTT CASSFGGPGNTIYF
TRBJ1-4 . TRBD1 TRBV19 TGTGCCAGTAATGAGGGGGCCGCTGCAACTAATGAAAAACTGTTTTTT CASNEGAAATNEKLFF
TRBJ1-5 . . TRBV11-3 TGTGCCAGCAGCCAAACTCGCGGGGATGTGGGCAATCAGCCCCAGCATTTT CASSQTRGDVGNQPQHF
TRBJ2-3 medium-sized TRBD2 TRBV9 TGTGCCAGCAGCTTAACCGGGGGGGCGGGCACAGATACGCAGTATTTT CASSLTGGAGTDTQYF
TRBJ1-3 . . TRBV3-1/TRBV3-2 TGTGCCAGCAGCCAAAAGCTGCGGGGCGGAAACACCATATATTTT CASSQKLRGGNTIYF
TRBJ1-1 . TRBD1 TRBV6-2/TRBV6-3 TGTGCCAGCAGTTACAAGGACAGGGCGAACACTGAAGCTTTCTTT CASSYKDRANTEAFF
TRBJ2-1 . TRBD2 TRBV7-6 TGTGCCAGCAGCTTAGGCCATCGGACTAGCGTATACAATGAGCAGTTCTTC CASSLGHRTSVYNEQFF
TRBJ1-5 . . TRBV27 TGTGCCAGCAGTTTATCAGCGGACCTCAGCGGCAATCAGCCCCAGCATTTT CASSLSADLSGNQPQHF
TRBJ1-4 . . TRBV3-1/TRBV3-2 TGTGCCAGCAGCCCCCCTGGGGGGAGGGAAAAACTGTTTTTT CASSPPGGREKLFF
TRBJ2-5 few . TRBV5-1 TGCGCCAGCAGGTGGACTGGGCAAGAGACCCAGTACTTC CASRWTGQETQYF
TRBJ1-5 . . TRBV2 TGTGCCAGCAGTGCTGACAGTAGTGGGAGCAATCAGCCCCAGCATTTT CASSADSSGSNQPQHF
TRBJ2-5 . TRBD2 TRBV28 TGTGCCAGCAGTTTTGACGGGAGGGCCGGGGAGACCCAGTACTTC CASSFDGRAGETQYF
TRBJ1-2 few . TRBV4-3 TGCGCCAGCAGCCAGGGGACACTTTCCAACTATGGCTACACCTTC CASSQGTLSNYGYTF
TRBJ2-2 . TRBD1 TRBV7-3 TGTGCCAGCAGCTTAGCCGGGACAGGGAACACCGGGGAGCTGTTTTTT CASSLAGTGNTGELFF
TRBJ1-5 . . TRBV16 TGTGCCAGCAAACAGGGAGGGGATCAGCCCCAGCATTTT CASKQGGDQPQHF
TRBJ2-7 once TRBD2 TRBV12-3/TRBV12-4 TGTGCCAGCACCCCGGGGGGGGCGGACGAGCAGTACTTC CASTPGGADEQYF
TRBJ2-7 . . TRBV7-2 TGTGCCAGCAGCCCCGCCCGTATACTTTCCCCTACCTACGAGCAGTACTTC CASSPARILSPTYEQYF
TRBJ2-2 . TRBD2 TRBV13 TGTGCCAGCAGCGACGGGGGGGCCAACACCGGGGAGCTGTTTTTT CASSDGGANTGELFF
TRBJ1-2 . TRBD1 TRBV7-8 TGTGCCAGCAGCTTAGCGGGGGACAGGATAAACTATGGCTACACCTTC CASSLAGDRINYGYTF
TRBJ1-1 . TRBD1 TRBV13 TGTGCCAGCAGCCTCAATCACAGGGGAACTGAAGCTTTCTTT CASSLNHRGTEAFF